The clone carrying this T cell receptor beta chain was seen more than once but under ten times. Germline assignment: CDR1 SGHRS and CDR2 YFSETQ. V gave up 5 bases and J gave up 3 bases; unmatched junction bases: 12. CDR3 size: 16 residues. These data come from a study of control samples from healthy donors and cancer patients. Profiled with immunoSEQ multiplex PCR; TCRdb holds only in-frame clones, not every one. The table includes about 170,000 clones, roughly 94% detected once. This chain uses TRBV5-1 with TRBJ1-2; 8 bases are a match to TRBD1. The TCR comes from a woman under 30 in good health. The sample comprised blood. The DNA for the CDR3 is TGCGCCAGCAGTCATACCGCCAGGGGGCAGTACTATGGCTACACCTTC. This sequence encodes CASSHTARGQYYGYTF.